Sequencing of this T cell receptor beta chain was carried out in a study of T cell changes during pregnancy in multiple sclerosis. The trim removed 0 bases at V and 7 bases at J, leaving 4 bases unmatched. CDR1 is SGHRS, CDR2 YFSETQ, per germline. This CDR3 is 14 amino acids long. The table came from immunoSEQ multiplex PCR; TCRdb's copy has only in-frame clones and leaves some out. The table lists 35,000 to 50,000 clones, approximately 91% of them singletons, with about 1.5% in the top ten. The count of this clone is one. This TCR was recovered from a female donor with multiple sclerosis, enrolled in a pregnancy study. The V and J genes are TRBV5-1 and TRBJ1-5; 7 positions match TRBD1. The sequencing sample was made of PBMCs (not recorded whether the cells were cultured). CDR3 DNA sequence: TGCGCCAGCAGCTTGGAGGGGGCTAAGCAGCCCCAGCATTTT. Translating gives CASSLEGAKQPQHF.